This T cell receptor (beta chain) was recorded in a study of control samples from healthy donors and cancer patients. This CDR3 contains 16 residues. Germline CDR1 is SGHNT and CDR2 is YENEEA. J lost 2 bases, V lost 5 bases, and 8 bases had no gene match. Data came from immunoSEQ multiplex PCR; TCRdb stores just in-frame clones and leaves some out. The repertoire holds 30,000 to 40,000 clones, with roughly 92% as singletons. This clone came up once. The sequence was collected from a man in his forties or fifties with colorectal cancer. The V gene is TRBV11-3, the J gene TRBJ2-3; 9 bases agree with TRBD1. Source material: PBMCs. CDR3 in DNA: TGTGCCAGCAGCCCGGGGACAGGGCTTCACACAGATACGCAGTATTTT. It specifies CASSPGTGLHTDTQYF. The full variable domain, rest sourced from reference TRBV11-3 and TRBJ2-3, is EAGVVQSPRYKIIEKKQPVAFWCNPISGHNTLYWYLQNLGQGPELLIRYENEEAVDDSQLPKDRFSAERLKGVDSTLKIQPAELGDSAVYLCASSPGTGLHTDTQYFGPGTRLTVL.